This TCR beta chain came from a study of cytomegalovirus exposure and HLA in healthy donors. Concerning this clone: Its antigen is not known.

Findings and limits, study-wide: A few V segments could not be told apart, such as TRBV6-2 and TRBV6-3, and were left out. A list of about 180 TCR beta chains associated with cytomegalovirus was given. The authors assumed roughly uniform sequencing depth across donors for presence/absence analyses.

PCR amplification relied on 60 Vbeta primers (plus 13 Jbeta primers). Sequencing used immunoSEQ multiplex PCR; TCRdb keeps in-frame clones, though not all of them. The sample carries about 130,000 clones, about 80% recorded once. Germline V gene lookup returns CDR1 GTSNPN and CDR2 SVGIG (reference sequence). CDR3 length: 13 amino acids. V was trimmed by 0 bases and J by 4 bases, leaving 9 bases between them. This clonotype was sampled from a man aged 35-49 years in good health and CMV-seronegative. The V gene is TRBV30, the J gene TRBJ2-5, with a possible D match to TRBD2 (6 bases). Sample: PBMCs. CDR3 region: CAWSVLEGETQYF. In DNA form, the CDR3 reads TGTGCCTGGAGTGTTTTGGAGGGAGAGACCCAGTACTTC. Based on the CDR3 plus reference TRBV30 and TRBJ2-5, the full variable domain is SQTIHQWPATLVQPVGSPLSLECTVEGTSNPNLYWYRQAAGRGLQLLFYSVGIGQISSEVPQNLSASRPQDRQFILSSKKLLLSDSGFYLCAWSVLEGETQYFGPGTRLLVL.